One sample yielded the 5 T cell receptor beta chains listed below, sequenced in a study of response to subunit inactivated influenza vaccine. TCRdb ran MiXCR on the RT-PCR reads and lists one entry per CDR3 protein. Found here are fewer than 600,000 distinct CDR3 sequences, approximately 7.3% of them singletons; the top ten hold about an eighth. The sequences come from PBMCs from blood, collected approximately 25 months after vaccination. All receptors come from a man aged 45-69 years who received an inactivated influenza vaccine.

This clonotype was seen a handful of times. The chain recombines TRBV11-2 with TRBJ2-7, with 10 bases identical to TRBD1. J was trimmed by 0 bases and V by 2 bases; bases with no gene match: 13. In germline, CDR1 is SGHAT, CDR2 FQNNGV. CDR3 size: 19 residues. In DNA form, the CDR3 reads TGTGCCAGCAGCTTACCTGATCACCGGGGACAGGGGTTCTCCTACGAGCAGTACTTC. Translated: CASSLPDHRGQGFSYEQYF. Full variable domain (outside the CDR3, taken from reference TRBV11-2 and TRBJ2-7): EAGVAQSPRYKIIEKRQSVAFWCNPISGHATLYWYQQILGQGPKLLIQFQNNGVVDDSQLPKDRFSAERLKGVDSTLKIQPAKLEDSAVYLCASSLPDHRGQGFSYEQYFGPGTRLTVT.

This clonotype was counted many times. The chain uses TRBV13 and TRBJ1-3; no reliable D call. The germline V gene has CDR1 PRHDT and CDR2 FYEKMQ (reference sequence). The CDR3 extends over 13 amino acids. Trimming shortened V by 5 bases and J by 0 bases, and 5 bases separated the two germline ends. Here the CDR3 reads CASSEYSGNTIYF. The CDR3 coding sequence is TGTGCCAGCAGCGAATACTCTGGAAACACCATATATTTT.

The chain couples TRBV12-3 or TRBV12-4 to TRBJ1-6; TRBD1 might be the D (6 bases). Trimming took 1 base from V and 4 from J, leaving 11 bases between them. This CDR3 spans 16 amino acids. CDR3 coding DNA: TGTGCCAGCAGTTTAGGGACAGCAATTTATAATTCACCCCTCCACTTT. This encodes CASSLGTAIYNSPLHF.

This clonotype has at least ten counts. The genes are TRBV4-2 and TRBJ2-7; tentatively, D is TRBD2 (6 bases). V was shortened by 0 bases and J by 4 bases, with 10 bases between the two germline ends. Per the germline V gene, CDR1 is LGHNA and CDR2 is YNFKEQ. The CDR3 has 14 residues. The CDR3: CASSQDLGLYEQYF. DNA of the CDR3: TGTGCCAGCAGCCAAGATCTGGGACTTTACGAGCAGTACTTC.

This chain links TRBV5-1 with TRBJ2-7; no reliable D call. Germline V CDR1 and CDR2: SGHRS, YFSETQ. Between the trimmed V and J ends, which lost 1 base and 5 bases, there was a span of 10 bases. CDR3 length equals 13 residues. The CDR3 protein is CASSLIVGDEQYF. CDR3 DNA sequence: TGCGCCAGCAGCTTGATAGTGGGTGACGAGCAGTACTTC.